The 24 T cell receptor beta chains in this list originate from one sample, sequenced in a study of T cells in Graves' hyperthyroidism and ophthalmopathy. Amplification of TCR beta CDR3 regions was performed using RNA transcripts as template. With the HTBI primer set, the TCR CDR3 went through a first round of RT-PCR. TCRdb reanalysed the multiplex PCR reads using MiXCR and keeps one entry per CDR3 protein. Of about 400,000 distinct CDR3 sequences listed, about a sixth are singletons. The source material was blood. The receptors derive from a woman aged 18-30 years with Graves' hyperthyroidism that later progressed to Graves' ophthalmopathy.

This clonotype was counted ten times or more. The chain links TRBV27 to TRBJ2-7, with 7 bases lining up with TRBD2. Germline values: CDR1 MNHEY, CDR2 SMNVEV (reference sequence). CDR3 length: 15 residues. V lost 7 bases to trimming and J lost 3 bases; unmatched junction nucleotides: 12. The CDR3 loop reads CASKWDFAGDYEQYF. The CDR3 DNA follows: TGTGCCAGCAAATGGGACTTCGCGGGAGACTACGAGCAGTACTTC.

This clonotype has a handful of counts. This chain connects TRBV29-1 to TRBJ2-3, with 9 positions matching TRBD2. There are 17 residues in the CDR3. The junction had 15 bases not matched to a gene; V was cut back by 5 bases and J by 3 bases. Germline loops: CDR1 SQVTM, CDR2 ANQGSEA. The CDR3 loop reads CSVYHPRDSGRTDTQYF. The CDR3 DNA is TGCAGCGTTTATCACCCCCGTGATAGCGGGAGAACAGATACGCAGTATTTT.

In its sample, this clonotype was seen many times. The chain recombines TRBV3-1 with TRBJ2-7; 8 bases are a match to TRBD2. The CDR3 runs to 15 residues. Looked up from germline, CDR1 is LGHDT and CDR2 is YNNKEL (reference sequence). The V gene end was trimmed by 4 bases and the J gene end by 2 bases; junction bases not matched to a gene: 7. The CDR3, as DNA: TGTGCCAGCAGCCTAGGACTAGCATACACCTACGAGCAGTACTTC. Protein product: CASSLGLAYTYEQYF.

This clonotype was seen only a few times. The chain has TRBV20-1 and TRBJ1-1, with TRBD1 matching over 7 bases. In germline, CDR1 is DFQATT, CDR2 SNEGSKA (reference sequence). After removal of 3 bases from V and 7 bases from J, the junction contained 5 bases not matched to a gene. The CDR3 has 12 amino acids. The CDR3 region has the DNA TGCAGTGCTAGCCCCCGGGACAGTGAAGCTTTCTTT. Its protein is CSASPRDSEAFF.

This clonotype came up many times. V usage is TRBV27 and J usage is TRBJ1-1; D gene unclear. Trimming removed 5 bases from V and 2 bases from J, with 15 bases in between. The CDR3 is 15 residues long. Germline V gene lookup returns CDR1 MNHEY and CDR2 SMNVEV (reference sequence). CDR3 sequence reads: CASSPTLTLNTEAFF. Written as DNA, the CDR3 is TGTGCCAGCAGTCCCACCTTGACCCTAAACACTGAAGCTTTCTTT.

This clonotype was observed a few times. The rearrangement links TRBV15 to TRBJ1-4, with no clear D. The CDR3 consists of 14 residues. Germline loops: CDR1 LNHNV, CDR2 YYDKDF (reference sequence). V dropped 3 bases and J dropped 8 bases, with 13 bases sitting between them. CDR3 region: CATSSGPREEKLFF. The CDR3 bases are TGTGCCACCAGCAGTGGACCGCGAGAGGAAAAACTGTTTTTT. Full variable domain (missing parts from reference TRBV15 and TRBJ1-4): DAMVIQNPRYQVTQFGKPVTLSCSQTLNHNVMYWYQQKSSQAPKLLFHYYDKDFNNEADTPDNFQSRRPNTSFCFLDIRSPGLGDTAMYLCATSSGPREEKLFFGSGTQLSVL.

This clonotype was counted many times. The V and J genes are TRBV28 and TRBJ1-5; a weak D match, TRBD1 (5 bases). Germline assignment: CDR1 MDHEN and CDR2 SYDVKM. The CDR3 is 16 amino acids. V was trimmed by 4 bases and J by 0 bases, leaving 13 bases between them. The CDR3 sequence: CASSSPRQISNQPQHF. The CDR3 DNA is TGTGCCAGCAGTTCACCCAGACAGATTAGCAATCAGCCCCAGCATTTT. Full variable domain (remainder filled in from reference TRBV28 and TRBJ1-5): DVKVTQSSRYLVKRTGEKVFLECVQDMDHENMFWYRQDPGLGLRLIYFSYDVKMKEKGDIPEGYSVSREKKERFSLILESASTNQTSMYLCASSSPRQISNQPQHFGDGTRLSIL.

This clonotype was recorded many times. The rearrangement links TRBV24-1 to TRBJ2-3; no firm D call. The CDR3 loop spans 14 amino acids. The germline gives CDR1 KGHDR, CDR2 SFDVKD. Trimming shortened V by 4 bases and J by 0 bases, and 7 bases separated the two germline ends. The CDR3 DNA reads as TGTGCCACCAGTGACCAATTTAGCACAGATACGCAGTATTTT. Translation: CATSDQFSTDTQYF.

This clonotype has at least ten counts. The chain carries TRBV27 and TRBJ2-5, with D tentatively TRBD2 (6 bases). This CDR3 has 16 residues. Trimming left V 5 bases short and J 2 bases short, with 18 bases between. Looked up from germline, CDR1 is MNHEY and CDR2 is SMNVEV (reference sequence). CDR3 amino acids: CASSHLGGVPQETQYF. CDR3 DNA: TGTGCCAGCAGTCACCTGGGGGGAGTACCACAAGAGACCCAGTACTTC.

The DNA of the CDR3 is TGTGCCAGCAGTGATCCGGGGGCTTCTTCCTACAATGAGCAGTTCTTC. Amino acids: CASSDPGASSYNEQFF. The V call is TRBV25-1, the J call TRBJ2-1; perhaps D is TRBD1 or TRBD2 (6 bases each). This CDR3 spans 16 amino acids. Between the trimmed V and J ends, which lost 3 bases and 1 base, there was a span of 13 bases. Germline V gives CDR1 MGHDK, CDR2 SYGVNS.

The chain combines TRBV6-4 with TRBJ2-1; 9 nucleotides line up with TRBD2. The CDR3 sequence is 15 residues long. The V gene's germline CDR1 is MRHNA and CDR2 SNTAGT. V lost 3 bases, J lost 2 bases, and 2 bases stayed unmatched. CDR3 DNA sequence: TGTGCCAGCAGTGAATCTAGCGGGACCTACAATGAGCAGTTCTTC. Encoded protein: CASSESSGTYNEQFF.

This clonotype was picked up many times. V gene TRBV28 combines with J gene TRBJ2-7; 7 positions agree with TRBD1. The CDR3 consists of 17 residues. J was trimmed by 0 bases and V by 2 bases; bases with no gene match: 10. CDR1 MDHEN and CDR2 SYDVKM come from the germline V gene. The CDR3 region is CASSLPTGASLSYEQYF. CDR3 in DNA: TGTGCCAGCAGTTTACCCACAGGGGCCTCACTCTCCTACGAGCAGTACTTC.

This clonotype has only a few counts. The genes are TRBV6-1 and TRBJ2-3, with TRBD2 identical over 8 bases. After removal of 5 bases from V and 2 bases from J, the junction contained 9 bases not matched to a gene. The germline gives CDR1 MNHNS, CDR2 SASEGT. This CDR3 comprises 16 residues. CDR3 nucleotide sequence: TGTGCCAGCAGTTATCGGGCTAGCGGGCTCACAGATACGCAGTATTTT. This translates into CASSYRASGLTDTQYF.

This chain links TRBV7-2 with TRBJ2-5, with TRBD2 matching over 8 bases. Looked up from germline, CDR1 is SGHTA and CDR2 is FQGNSA. V dropped 5 bases and J dropped 3; count of bases not matched to a gene: 17. The CDR3 is 18 amino acids. The CDR3 DNA follows: TGTGCCAGCAGCCCCGCTCGCAGGCTAGCGGGCCGTAAAGAGACCCAGTACTTC. Its protein is CASSPARRLAGRKETQYF.

This clonotype was seen at least ten times. V is TRBV27 and J is TRBJ1-2; D remains unclear. The CDR3 is 16 residues long. The V end was cut by 0 bases, the J end by 4 bases, with 15 bases between. Germline loops: CDR1 MNHEY, CDR2 SMNVEV (reference sequence). This CDR3 is CASSLSTPGMGYGYTF. In DNA form, the CDR3 reads TGTGCCAGCAGTTTATCGACACCGGGTATGGGCTATGGCTACACCTTC.

This clonotype was picked up a small number of times. The chain joins TRBV15 to TRBJ2-1, with D perhaps given as TRBD1 or TRBD2 (6 bases each). Germline CDR1 LNHNV, CDR2 YYDKDF (reference sequence). This CDR3 is 13 amino acids long. V lost 5 bases and J lost 4, with 9 bases in between. CDR3 region: CATSGGPYNEQFF. CDR3 in DNA: TGTGCCACCAGCGGGGGGCCTTACAATGAGCAGTTCTTC.

This clonotype came up many times. J is TRBJ1-1 and V is TRBV20-1, with a weak D call TRBD1 (5 bases). CDR3 length: 13 residues. In germline, CDR1 is DFQATT, CDR2 SNEGSKA (reference sequence). The ends were cut back, 3 bases at V and 3 bases at J, with 11 bases in the middle. CDR3 protein: CSASRGADTEAFF. DNA for the CDR3: TGCAGTGCTAGTAGGGGTGCGGACACTGAAGCTTTCTTT.

This clonotype was seen many times. This chain connects TRBV20-1 to TRBJ1-2, with D hard to call. The length of the CDR3 is 11 residues. Trimming removed 7 bases at V and 7 bases at J, with 13 bases between. CDR1 is DFQATT, CDR2 SNEGSKA, per germline (reference sequence). CDR3 coding DNA: TGCAGTGGAAGCTTCCAGGCTGGCTACACCTTC. It specifies CSGSFQAGYTF.

The chain links TRBV6-1 to TRBJ2-2; TRBD1 is a possible D gene (6 bases). This CDR3 contains 16 residues. V was pared by 5 bases and J by 0 bases, with 13 bases between. Germline CDR1 and CDR2: MNHNS and SASEGT. The CDR3 protein is CASSRQVNANTGELFF. The CDR3 bases are TGTGCCAGCAGTCGACAGGTGAACGCGAACACCGGGGAGCTGTTTTTT.

This clonotype was counted at least ten times. V usage is TRBV5-1 and J usage is TRBJ1-1, with 8 bases identical to TRBD1. From germline, CDR1 is SGHRS and CDR2 YFSETQ. This CDR3 has 15 residues. J gave up 0 bases and V 4 bases, and 5 bases lay outside the gene matches. CDR3 sequence (DNA): TGCGCCAGCAGCGGATTGACAGGGGTGAACACTGAAGCTTTCTTT. Its translation: CASSGLTGVNTEAFF.

This clonotype was counted many times. This chain joins TRBV18 and TRBJ1-4, with D tentatively TRBD1 (5 bases). The CDR3 is 13 amino acids. The germline CDR1 and CDR2 sequences are KGHSH and LQKENI. Deletions cut 3 bases from V and 8 bases from J, with 10 bases between. The CDR3 region is CASSPAEGEKLFF. CDR3 sequence (DNA): TGTGCCAGCTCACCCGCAGAGGGGGAAAAACTGTTTTTT.

J is TRBJ1-1 and V is TRBV7-2; no definite D call. The germline V gene encodes CDR1 SGHTA and CDR2 FQGNSA. Trimming cost V 5 bases and J 4 bases, with 11 bases left between them. The CDR3 is made up of 13 amino acids. The CDR3 loop reads CASSIQPCTEAFF. As DNA, the CDR3 is TGTGCCAGCAGCATACAGCCGTGCACTGAAGCTTTCTTT.

This clonotype was observed many times. J is TRBJ1-1 and V is TRBV28, with a possible D match to TRBD1 (5 bases). Per germline, CDR1 MDHEN and CDR2 SYDVKM. This CDR3 contains 15 residues. Between the trimmed V and J ends, which lost 3 bases and 0 bases, there was a span of 11 bases. CDR3 amino acids: CASSLGGIMNTEAFF. In DNA form, the CDR3 reads TGTGCCAGCAGTTTGGGGGGAATAATGAACACTGAAGCTTTCTTT.

This clonotype was counted between two and nine times. The rearrangement uses TRBV5-1 and TRBJ2-5; 13 positions agree with TRBD2. Losses at the gene ends were 4 bases for V and 5 bases for J; bases not matched to a gene: 8. This CDR3 has 16 residues. The germline gives CDR1 SGHRS, CDR2 YFSETQ. CDR3 in DNA: TGCGCCAGCAGCACCCTACTAGCGGGAGGGCTTGAGACCCAGTACTTC. This encodes CASSTLLAGGLETQYF.